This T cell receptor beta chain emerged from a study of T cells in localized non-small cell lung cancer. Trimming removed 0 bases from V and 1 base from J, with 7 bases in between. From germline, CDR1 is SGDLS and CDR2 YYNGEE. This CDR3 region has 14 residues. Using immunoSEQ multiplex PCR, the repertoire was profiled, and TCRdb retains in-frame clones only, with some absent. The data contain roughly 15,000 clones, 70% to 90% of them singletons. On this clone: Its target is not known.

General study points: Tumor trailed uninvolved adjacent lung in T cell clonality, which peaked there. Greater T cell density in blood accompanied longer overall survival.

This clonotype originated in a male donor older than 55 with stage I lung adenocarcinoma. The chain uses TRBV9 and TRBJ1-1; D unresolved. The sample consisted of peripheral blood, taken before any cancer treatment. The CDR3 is CASSVATRNTEAFF. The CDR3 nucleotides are TGTGCCAGCAGCGTAGCTACGCGGAACACTGAAGCTTTCTTT.